The 7 T cell receptor beta chains given below trace back to one sample, sequenced in a study of blood T cell repertoires in COVID-19 (dated by TCRdb to 2018 to 2020). Library prep was done by the immunoSEQ multiplex PCR assay. TCRdb provides this immuneACCESS table in a form limited to in-frame rearrangements. Some clones are lacking; in checked studies, under half of them reflect an unresolved V gene, and why the rest are absent is not known. The sample table records some 45,000 clones; around 80% of these occur just once. The biggest ten clones account for approximately 8.4% of the sample. Material: peripheral blood. The origin of the receptors is a man older than 75 in a cohort sampled during active COVID-19.

The chain employs TRBV28 and TRBJ1-2; D gene ambiguous. Looked up from germline, CDR1 is MDHEN and CDR2 is SYDVKM. V lost 10 bases, J lost 4 bases, and 19 bases lay in between. The length of the CDR3 is 14 residues. In nucleotides, the CDR3 is TGTGCCACCGAACCGGCCCCCCGGGGCTATGGCTACACCTTC. Its protein product is CATEPAPRGYGYTF.

The V and J genes are TRBV20-1 and TRBJ2-7; TRBD2 agrees at 13 bases. This CDR3 spans 16 amino acids. Germline-derived CDR1 and CDR2 are DFQATT and SNEGSKA (reference sequence). The V gene end was trimmed by 3 bases and the J gene end by 2 bases; junction bases not matched to a gene: 7. The DNA for the CDR3 is TGCAGTGCTAGTCCAGCGGGACTAGCGGGGCCCTACGAGCAGTACTTC. Translation: CSASPAGLAGPYEQYF.

The chain employs TRBV19 and TRBJ2-6; D may be TRBD2 (5 bases). Germline lookup yields CDR1 LNHDA and CDR2 SQIVND (reference sequence). Trimming cost V 2 bases and J 4 bases, with 9 bases left between them. CDR3 length: 15 amino acids. DNA for the CDR3: TGTGCCAGTAGTATACGGGGTCTCGGGGCCAACGTCCTGACTTTC. Its translation is CASSIRGLGANVLTF.

A few counts support this clone. The rearrangement uses TRBV10-2 and TRBJ2-2; 7 bases map to TRBD1. CDR3 size: 14 residues. With 3 bases clipped from V and 5 bases from J, the junction kept 3 bases outside the gene matches. Germline V gene data show CDR1 as WSHSY and CDR2 as SAAADI. The CDR3 coding sequence is TGCGCCAGCAGTGAATACAGGGGAACCGGGGAGCTGTTTTTT. Encoded protein: CASSEYRGTGELFF.

The table lists this clone with a count of one. The J gene is TRBJ2-1, the V gene TRBV5-1; 10 positions agree with TRBD1. CDR1 and CDR2 (germline): SGHRS, YFSETQ. The J segment lost 6 bases and the V segment lost 4 bases, leaving 7 bases of the junction unmatched. There are 15 residues in the CDR3. The CDR3 DNA reads as TGCGCCAGCAGCCCGGGACAGGGGTCTTTCAATGAGCAGTTCTTC. Translation: CASSPGQGSFNEQFF.

The chain joins TRBV5-1 to TRBJ2-7; maybe TRBD1 (6 bases). V was trimmed by 0 bases and J by 3 bases, leaving 10 bases between them. Germline V lookup: CDR1 SGHRS, CDR2 YFSETQ. The CDR3 totals 14 residues. The DNA for the CDR3 is TGCGCCAGCAGCTTGGTACAGGGTTACTACGAGCAGTACTTC. Its translation: CASSLVQGYYEQYF.

The rearrangement uses TRBV2 and TRBJ2-7, with 10 bases fitting TRBD2. Per the germline V gene, CDR1 is SNHLY and CDR2 is FYNNEI. The length of the CDR3 is 15 residues. The V segment lost 4 bases and the J segment 3 bases; nucleotides outside the gene matches: 6. The CDR3 DNA follows: TGTGCCAGCAGTGGGCATCTAGCGGGGGACTACGAGCAGTACTTC. It encodes CASSGHLAGDYEQYF.